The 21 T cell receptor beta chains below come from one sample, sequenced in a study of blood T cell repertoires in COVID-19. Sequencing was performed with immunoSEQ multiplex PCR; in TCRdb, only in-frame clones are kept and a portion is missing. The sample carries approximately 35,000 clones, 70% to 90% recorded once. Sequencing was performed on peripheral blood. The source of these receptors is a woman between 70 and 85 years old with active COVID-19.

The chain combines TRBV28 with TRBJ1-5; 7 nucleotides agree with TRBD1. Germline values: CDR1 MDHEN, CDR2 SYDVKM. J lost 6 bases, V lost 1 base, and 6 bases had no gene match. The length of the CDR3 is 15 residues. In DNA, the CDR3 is TGTGCCAGCAGTTTATACAGGGGCAGGGGTCAGCCCCAGCATTTT. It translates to CASSLYRGRGQPQHF.

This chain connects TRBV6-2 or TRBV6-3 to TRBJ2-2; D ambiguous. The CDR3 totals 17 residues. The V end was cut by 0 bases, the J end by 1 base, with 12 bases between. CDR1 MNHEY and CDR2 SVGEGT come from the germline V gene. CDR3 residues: CASSYSYLRGNTGELFF. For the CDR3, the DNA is TGTGCCAGCAGTTACTCGTACCTCAGAGGGAACACCGGGGAGCTGTTTTTT.

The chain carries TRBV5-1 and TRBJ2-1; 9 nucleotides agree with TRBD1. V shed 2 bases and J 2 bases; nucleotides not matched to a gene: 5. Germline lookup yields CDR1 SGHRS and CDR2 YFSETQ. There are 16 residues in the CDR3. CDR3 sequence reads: CASSFTGTGTYNEQFF. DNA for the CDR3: TGCGCCAGCAGCTTTACCGGGACAGGGACCTACAATGAGCAGTTCTTC.

The CDR3 spells CASLWDRNTGELFF. The CDR3, as DNA: TGTGCCAGCCTGTGGGACAGAAACACCGGGGAGCTGTTTTTT. The chain is built from TRBV6-5 and TRBJ2-2, with 7 bases fitting TRBD1. J gave up 2 bases and V 8 bases, and 5 bases lay outside the gene matches. Germline V gene sequence: CDR1 MNHEY, CDR2 SVGAGI. The CDR3 length is 14 residues.

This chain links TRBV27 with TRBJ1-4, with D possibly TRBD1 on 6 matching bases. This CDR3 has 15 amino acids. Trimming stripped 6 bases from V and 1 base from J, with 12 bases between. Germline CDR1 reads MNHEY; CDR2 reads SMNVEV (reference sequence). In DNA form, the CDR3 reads TGTGCCAGCAGCCCCGGACAGAGAACTAATGAAAAACTGTTTTTT. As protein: CASSPGQRTNEKLFF.

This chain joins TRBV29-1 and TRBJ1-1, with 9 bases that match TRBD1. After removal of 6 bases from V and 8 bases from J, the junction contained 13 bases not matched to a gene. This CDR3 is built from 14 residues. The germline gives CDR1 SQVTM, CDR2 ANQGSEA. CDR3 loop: CSVTGGFRGAEAFF. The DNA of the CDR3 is TGCAGCGTCACAGGGGGCTTTAGGGGGGCCGAAGCTTTCTTT.

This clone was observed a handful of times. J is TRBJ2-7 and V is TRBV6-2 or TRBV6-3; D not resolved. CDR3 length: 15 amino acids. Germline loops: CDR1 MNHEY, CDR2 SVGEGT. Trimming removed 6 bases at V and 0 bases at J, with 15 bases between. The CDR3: CASSALLSGSYEQYF. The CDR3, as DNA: TGTGCCAGCAGCGCACTCCTCTCGGGCTCCTACGAGCAGTACTTC.

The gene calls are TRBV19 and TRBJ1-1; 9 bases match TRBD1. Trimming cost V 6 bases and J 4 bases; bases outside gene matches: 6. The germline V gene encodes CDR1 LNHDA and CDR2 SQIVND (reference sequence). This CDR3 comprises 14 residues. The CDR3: CASRGTGIGTEAFF. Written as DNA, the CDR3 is TGTGCCAGTAGAGGGACAGGGATTGGCACTGAAGCTTTCTTT.

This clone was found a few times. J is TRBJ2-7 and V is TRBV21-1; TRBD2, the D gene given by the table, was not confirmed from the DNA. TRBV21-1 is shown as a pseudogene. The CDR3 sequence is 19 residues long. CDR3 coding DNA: TGTGCCAGCAGCATTGGAGAGTCTTTTGGAGTCCCTAATACCTACGAGCAGTACTTC. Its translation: CASSIGESFGVPNTYEQYF.

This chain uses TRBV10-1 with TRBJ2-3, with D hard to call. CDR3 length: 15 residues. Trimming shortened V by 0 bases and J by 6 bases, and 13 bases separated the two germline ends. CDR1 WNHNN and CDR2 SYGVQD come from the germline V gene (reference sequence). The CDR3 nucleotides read TGCGCCAGCAGTGAGTCTCCGTCCCAGGCGGATACGCAGTATTTT. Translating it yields CASSESPSQADTQYF.

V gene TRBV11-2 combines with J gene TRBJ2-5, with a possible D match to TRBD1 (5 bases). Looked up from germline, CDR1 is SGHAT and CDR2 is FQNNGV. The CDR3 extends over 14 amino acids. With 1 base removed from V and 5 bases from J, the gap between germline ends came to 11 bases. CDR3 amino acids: CASSLVAGMETQYF. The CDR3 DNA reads TGTGCCAGCAGCTTAGTGGCAGGGATGGAGACCCAGTACTTC.

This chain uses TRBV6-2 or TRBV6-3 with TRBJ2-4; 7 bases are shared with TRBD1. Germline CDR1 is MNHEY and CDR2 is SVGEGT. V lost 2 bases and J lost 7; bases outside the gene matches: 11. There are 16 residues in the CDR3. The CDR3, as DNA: TGTGCCAGCAGTTACGACGGCTTTAACAGGGGTAACATTCAGTACTTC. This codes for CASSYDGFNRGNIQYF.

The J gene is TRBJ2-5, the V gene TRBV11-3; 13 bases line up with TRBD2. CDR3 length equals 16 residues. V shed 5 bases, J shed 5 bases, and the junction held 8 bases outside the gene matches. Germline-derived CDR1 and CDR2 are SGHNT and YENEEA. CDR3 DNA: TGTGCCAGCAGCCTTGGACAGACTAGCGGGGGGGAGACCCAGTACTTC. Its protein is CASSLGQTSGGETQYF.

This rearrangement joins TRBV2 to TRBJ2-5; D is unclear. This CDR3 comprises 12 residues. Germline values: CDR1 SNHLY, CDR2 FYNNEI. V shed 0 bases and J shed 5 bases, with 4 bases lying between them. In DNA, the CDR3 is TGTGCCAGCAGTGAAGCGCGGGAGACCCAGTACTTC. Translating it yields CASSEARETQYF.

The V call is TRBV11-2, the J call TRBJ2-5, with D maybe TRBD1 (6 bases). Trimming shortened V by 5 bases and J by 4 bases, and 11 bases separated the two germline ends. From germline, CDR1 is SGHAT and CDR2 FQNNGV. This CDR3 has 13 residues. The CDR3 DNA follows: TGTGCCAGCAGCCCCGAAGGGGGAGAGACCCAGTACTTC. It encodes CASSPEGGETQYF.

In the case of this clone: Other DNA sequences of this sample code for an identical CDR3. This chain's CDR3 is CASSILAGVETQYF. CDR3 DNA sequence: TGTGCCAGTAGTATTCTGGCAGGGGTTGAGACCCAGTACTTC. This rearrangement joins TRBV19 to TRBJ2-5, with D possibly being TRBD1 (6 bases). The length of the CDR3 is 14 residues. V was shortened by 3 bases and J by 5 bases, with 13 bases between the two germline ends. The germline CDR1 and CDR2 sequences are LNHDA and SQIVND (reference sequence). The complete variable domain, with remaining parts taken from reference TRBV19 and TRBJ2-5, reads DGGITQSPKYLFRKEGQNVTLSCEQNLNHDAMYWYRQDPGQGLRLIYYSQIVNDFQKGDIAEGYSVSREKKESFPLTVTSAQKNPTAFYLCASSILAGVETQYFGPGTRLLVL.

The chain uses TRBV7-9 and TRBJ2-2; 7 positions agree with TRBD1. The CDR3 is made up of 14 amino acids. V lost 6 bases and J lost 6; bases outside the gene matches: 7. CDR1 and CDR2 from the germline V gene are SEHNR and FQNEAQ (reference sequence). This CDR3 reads CASSLQGRSGELFF. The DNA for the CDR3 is TGTGCCAGCAGTCTACAGGGGCGCTCCGGGGAGCTGTTTTTT.

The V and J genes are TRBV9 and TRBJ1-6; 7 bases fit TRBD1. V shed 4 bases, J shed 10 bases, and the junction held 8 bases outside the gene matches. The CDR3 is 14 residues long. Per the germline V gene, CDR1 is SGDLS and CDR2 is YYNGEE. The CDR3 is CASSPRQGVSPLHF. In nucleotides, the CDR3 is TGTGCCAGCAGCCCAAGGCAGGGGGTGTCACCCCTCCACTTT. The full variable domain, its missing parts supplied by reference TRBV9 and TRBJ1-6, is DSGVTQTPKHLITATGQRVTLRCSPRSGDLSVYWYQQSLDQGLQFLIQYYNGEERAKGNILERFSAQQFPDLHSELNLSSLELGDSALYFCASSPRQGVSPLHFGNGTRLTVT.

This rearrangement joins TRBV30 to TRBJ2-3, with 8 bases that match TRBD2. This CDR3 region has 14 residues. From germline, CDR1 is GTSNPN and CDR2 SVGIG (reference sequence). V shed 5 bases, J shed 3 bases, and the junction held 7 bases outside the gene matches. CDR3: CAWVAGMSTDTQYF. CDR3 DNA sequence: TGTGCCTGGGTAGCGGGGATGTCAACAGATACGCAGTATTTT.

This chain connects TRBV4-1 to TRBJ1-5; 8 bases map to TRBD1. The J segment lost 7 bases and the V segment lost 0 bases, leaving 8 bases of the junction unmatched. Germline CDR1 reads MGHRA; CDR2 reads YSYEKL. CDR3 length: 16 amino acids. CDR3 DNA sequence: TGCGCCAGCAGCCAAGAACTAGCAGGGGGCTACCAGCCCCAGCATTTT. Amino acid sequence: CASSQELAGGYQPQHF.

CDR3 sequence (DNA): TGTGCCAGCCGTCTCGACAGGAACACTGAAGCTTTCTTT. Amino acid sequence: CASRLDRNTEAFF. The chain carries TRBV18 and TRBJ1-1, with D possibly being TRBD1 (5 bases). V lost 8 bases to trimming and J lost 1 base, with 11 bases between them. Per germline, CDR1 KGHSH and CDR2 LQKENI. The CDR3 loop spans 13 amino acids.